The rows below give T cell receptor beta chains drawn from one sample of a study of early T cells in non-severe SARS-CoV-2 infection. MiXCR, applied by TCRdb to the 5' RACE reads, yields one record per CDR3 protein. Of roughly 54,000 distinct CDR3 sequences in the sample, around 13% were seen once. Sequencing was done on a sample of whole blood. The receptors stem from an adult who was a healthcare worker with PCR-confirmed SARS-CoV-2 infection or an uninfected control (not recorded which). The CDR3 runs from the conserved cysteine through the conserved F or W. The order of the fields is D gene, J gene, clone size, V gene, CDR3 protein, CDR3 DNA. A D gene is named only where the DNA matches it firmly. Rows may omit the clone size; those that give it use once, few, many or a size class.

NA | TRBJ1-5 | few | TRBV18 | CASSPAGAKQPQHF | TGTGCCAGCTCACCGGCAGGGGCTAAACAGCCCCAGCATTTT
TRBD1 | TRBJ2-2 | NA | TRBV2 | CASGQANTGELFF | TGTGCCAGCGGACAGGCGAACACCGGGGAGCTGTTTTTT
NA | TRBJ1-2 | many | TRBV5-1 | CASSLGPAGSNTF | TGCGCCAGCAGCTTGGGTCCCGCAGGGTCAAACACCTTC
NA | TRBJ1-4 | many | TRBV2 | CASVAGTNEKLFF | TGTGCCAGTGTGGCAGGGACTAATGAAAAACTGTTTTTT
NA | TRBJ2-1 | NA | TRBV12-3/TRBV12-4 | CASSFLAGISSYNEQFF | TGTGCCAGCAGTTTTTTGGCGGGGATAAGCTCCTACAATGAGCAGTTCTTC
NA | TRBJ2-6 | few | TRBV12-3/TRBV12-4 | CASSLKVASVRDPGANVLTF | TGTGCCAGCAGTTTGAAGGTAGCGTCTGTACGGGACCCTGGGGCCAACGTCCTGACTTTC
NA | TRBJ2-5 | NA | TRBV29-1 | CSVEPDTQETQYF | TGCAGCGTTGAGCCCGACACCCAAGAGACCCAGTACTTC
NA | TRBJ2-1 | few | TRBV10-3 | CAITPGVPFNEQFF | TGTGCCATCACGCCAGGGGTGCCATTCAATGAGCAGTTCTTC
TRBD2 | TRBJ2-3 | few | TRBV20-1 | CSATPYSGSADTQYF | TGCAGTGCTACCCCATATAGCGGGAGCGCAGATACGCAGTATTTT
NA | TRBJ1-4 | many | TRBV3-1 | CASSQDRGVRSNEKLFF | TGTGCCAGCAGCCAAGATCGAGGGGTTAGGAGTAATGAAAAACTGTTTTTT
NA | TRBJ1-2 | NA | TRBV9 | CASSVEVFGDDGYTF | TGTGCCAGCAGCGTAGAGGTTTTCGGGGACGATGGCTACACCTTC
TRBD2 | TRBJ2-7 | NA | TRBV9 | CASSGLAANEQYF | TGTGCCAGCAGCGGACTAGCGGCGAACGAGCAGTACTTC
NA | TRBJ2-7 | NA | TRBV4-3 | CASSRRDTSYEQYF | TGCGCCAGCAGCCGGAGGGACACCTCCTACGAGCAGTACTTC
TRBD1 | TRBJ1-5 | NA | TRBV18 | CASSEGQVSNQPQHF | TGTGCCAGCTCTGAAGGACAGGTTAGCAATCAGCCCCAGCATTTT
NA | TRBJ2-3 | NA | TRBV30 | CAWSVIGDTQYF | TGTGCCTGGAGTGTAATAGGTGATACGCAGTATTTT
NA | TRBJ1-2 | NA | TRBV2 | CASSEGRVGGYTF | TGTGCCAGCAGTGAAGGCCGCGTGGGGGGCTACACCTTC
TRBD2 | TRBJ2-5 | many | TRBV28 | CASRSGLAGVRETQYF | TGTGCCAGCAGATCCGGACTAGCGGGAGTTAGAGAGACCCAGTACTTC
NA | TRBJ2-7 | few | TRBV5-1 | CASSLGVGISYEQYF | TGCGCCAGCAGCTTGGGCGTCGGGATATCCTACGAGCAGTACTTC
NA | TRBJ2-1 | many | TRBV3-1 | CASSPKGSNEQFF | TGTGCCAGCAGCCCAAAGGGCTCAAATGAGCAGTTCTTC
NA | TRBJ2-7 | many | TRBV29-1 | CSVDTGQSSYEQYF | TGCAGCGTTGACACAGGGCAAAGCTCCTACGAGCAGTACTTC
TRBD2 | TRBJ2-4 | NA | TRBV7-2 | CASSSSGTSGLAKNIQYF | TGTGCCAGCAGCTCATCCGGGACTAGCGGTCTAGCCAAAAACATTCAGTACTTC
NA | TRBJ2-2 | NA | TRBV30 | CAWTNGTHSVGELFF | TGTGCCTGGACGAACGGGACGCACAGCGTCGGGGAGCTGTTTTTT
NA | TRBJ1-4 | NA | TRBV12-3/TRBV12-4 | CASSKDGATNEKLFF | TGTGCCAGCAGTAAAGACGGGGCAACTAATGAAAAACTGTTTTTT
NA | TRBJ2-3 | NA | TRBV7-8 | CASSKGQGGTSGSRTDTQYF | TGTGCCAGCAGCAAGGGACAGGGGGGTACTAGCGGGAGCCGCACAGATACGCAGTATTTT
NA | TRBJ1-1 | many | TRBV28 | CASSLSRVDTEAFF | TGTGCCAGCAGTTTATCCAGGGTTGACACTGAAGCTTTCTTT
TRBD1 | TRBJ2-7 | NA | TRBV6-6 | CASTGDRSNSYEQYF | TGTGCCAGCACCGGGGACAGGTCAAACTCCTACGAGCAGTACTTC
NA | TRBJ1-3 | NA | TRBV11-2 | CASSRPSSGNTIYF | TGTGCCAGCAGCCGTCCGAGCTCTGGAAACACCATATATTTT
NA | TRBJ2-1 | NA | TRBV29-1 | CSAGPLSSYNEQFF | TGCAGCGCCGGGCCTTTGAGCTCCTACAATGAGCAGTTCTTC
NA | TRBJ1-2 | NA | TRBV3-1 | CASSPSQGYYGYTF | TGTGCCAGCAGCCCCTCACAGGGATACTATGGCTACACCTTC
TRBD1 | TRBJ1-6 | NA | TRBV25-1 | CASSERQGGSPLHF | TGTGCCAGCAGTGAACGACAGGGTGGATCACCCCTCCACTTT
NA | TRBJ2-7 | many | TRBV24-1 | CATSTGFRQYF | TGTGCCACCTCGACAGGATTTCGGCAGTACTTC
NA | TRBJ2-2 | many | TRBV5-6 | CASISDNTGELFF | TGTGCCAGCATATCAGATAACACCGGGGAGCTGTTTTTT
NA | TRBJ1-5 | few | TRBV7-9 | CASSPYSEGPQHF | TGTGCCAGCAGCCCTTACTCGGAGGGGCCCCAGCATTTT
NA | TRBJ2-1 | many | TRBV7-2 | CASSLATTSSYNEQFF | TGTGCCAGCAGCTTAGCGACGACAAGCTCCTACAATGAGCAGTTCTTC
NA | TRBJ1-1 | few | TRBV5-4 | CASSFAPERVAFF | TGTGCCAGCAGCTTTGCTCCGGAAAGGGTAGCTTTCTTT
TRBD1 | TRBJ2-2 | many | TRBV6-5 | CASSYSTRTGTVGELFF | TGTGCCAGCAGTTACTCGACAAGGACAGGGACGGTCGGGGAGCTGTTTTTT
TRBD1 | TRBJ1-1 | few | TRBV28 | CATDREDVTEAFF | TGTGCCACCGACAGGGAGGATGTCACTGAAGCTTTCTTT
TRBD1 | TRBJ1-1 | few | TRBV10-3 | CATTDRDTEAFF | TGTGCCACAACGGACAGGGACACTGAAGCTTTCTTT
TRBD1 | TRBJ1-2 | NA | TRBV4-1 | CASSQGDRGSYGYTF | TGCGCCAGCAGCCAAGGGGACAGGGGATCGTATGGCTACACCTTC
NA | TRBJ2-3 | NA | TRBV29-1 | CSGDTGGTDTQYF | TGCAGCGGGGATACCGGGGGCACAGATACGCAGTATTTT
NA | TRBJ1-1 | few | TRBV10-3 | CAISESMIMNTEAFF | TGTGCCATCAGTGAGTCAATGATCATGAACACTGAAGCTTTCTTT
NA | TRBJ2-1 | few | TRBV7-9 | CASSLGGASYNEQFF | TGTGCCAGCAGCTTAGGGGGAGCCTCCTACAATGAGCAGTTCTTC
NA | TRBJ2-6 | many | TRBV29-1 | CSVSQFSGANVLTF | TGCAGCGTTAGCCAATTCTCTGGGGCCAACGTCCTGACTTTC
TRBD2 | TRBJ2-7 | few | TRBV5-1 | CASSVSSGRALGQYF | TGCGCCAGCAGCGTTTCTAGCGGGAGGGCCCTGGGGCAGTACTTC
NA | TRBJ2-7 | few | TRBV6-2/TRBV6-3 | CASRTSGTPGYEQYF | TGTGCCAGCAGAACCTCTGGGACACCGGGCTACGAGCAGTACTTC
TRBD2 | TRBJ2-3 | NA | TRBV9 | CASSGSGSLTDTQYF | TGTGCCAGCAGCGGTAGCGGGAGCTTAACAGATACGCAGTATTTT
NA | TRBJ2-1 | few | TRBV7-2 | CASSLKQVRYNEQFF | TGTGCCAGCAGCTTAAAACAGGTTAGGTACAATGAGCAGTTCTTC
NA | TRBJ1-2 | NA | TRBV2 | CASSRGGNYGYTF | TGTGCCAGCAGCCGGGGCGGAAACTATGGCTACACCTTC
TRBD2 | TRBJ2-3 | many | TRBV7-2 | CASSFHSTSGASTDTQYF | TGTGCCAGCAGTTTTCACTCGACTAGCGGGGCTAGCACAGATACGCAGTATTTT
TRBD1 | TRBJ1-4 | NA | TRBV3-1 | CASSLVGQGAEKLFF | TGTGCCAGCAGCCTAGTGGGACAGGGGGCTGAAAAACTGTTTTTT
NA | TRBJ2-4 | few | TRBV7-2 | CASSNDHAGIQYF | TGTGCCAGCAGCAACGACCATGCGGGCATTCAGTACTTC